Here is one T cell receptor beta chain with its context. Its antigen is still unknown. Sequencing ends 3 residues short of the CDR3 end; the germline J gene provides the rest. This specimen comes from a study of T cells in women clearing cervical HPV infection. Turning to the study itself: Women with histologically confirmed HPV16-related CIN3 or worse, 2 with invasive cancer, served as cases. Case blood was drawn when the lesion was first found; control blood after infection became undetectable. Regarding the study as a whole: Controls had more TRBV6-7 (approximately 0.15%) than cases (approximately 0.11%).

Cervical HPV DNA detected by MY09/MY11 PCR, typed by dot-blot. Data came from immunoSEQ multiplex PCR; TCRdb stores just in-frame clones and leaves some out. The specimen's table records tens of thousands of clones. Trimming cost V 6 bases and J 1 base, with 10 bases left between them. CDR3 size: 12 residues. Germline CDR1 and CDR2: DFQATT and SNEGSKA (reference sequence). The clonotype originates from a woman aged 18 to 75 with a cervical HPV16 infection that either progressed to CIN3+ or cleared (not recorded which). The rearrangement links TRBV20-1 to TRBJ2-7, with D perhaps matching TRBD2 (6 bases). The sample was blood buffy coat. CDR3 sequence: CSAGGTSYEQYF. CDR3 DNA (partial): TGCAGTGCGGGGGGTACTTCCTACGAG.